The clone carrying this T cell receptor (beta chain) was found once. Its matching antigen is unknown. Unmatched junction bases numbered 6, after V lost 4 bases and J lost 8 bases. The length of the CDR3 is 14 residues. Germline loops: CDR1 SGHDT, CDR2 YYEEEE. Clones were read by immunoSEQ multiplex PCR, and TCRdb kept only the in-frame ones, dropping some. The sample consists of some 55,000 clones, around 87% of them appearing once. This entry belongs to a study of lymphopenia after photon versus proton radiotherapy. General study findings and limits: Proton therapy kept repertoires fairly stable, unlike photons, which gained effector/memory cells. Larger post-nadir TCR diversity loss correlated inversely with survival in deceased patients. Post-nadir diversity loss with photons came from oligoclonal expansion, particularly CD8+ Temra cells. Better survival with proton therapy was suggested as possible, not demonstrated.

V and J are TRBV5-6 and TRBJ1-6, with TRBD1 matching 7 bases. The sample here was peripheral blood, taken from a patient treated with photon-based radiotherapy. The clonotype was recovered from a man aged 35 to 55 with gastric cancer. CDR3 in amino acids: CASSPGQTHSPLHF. CDR3 DNA: TGTGCCAGCAGCCCGGGACAGACTCATTCACCCCTCCACTTT.